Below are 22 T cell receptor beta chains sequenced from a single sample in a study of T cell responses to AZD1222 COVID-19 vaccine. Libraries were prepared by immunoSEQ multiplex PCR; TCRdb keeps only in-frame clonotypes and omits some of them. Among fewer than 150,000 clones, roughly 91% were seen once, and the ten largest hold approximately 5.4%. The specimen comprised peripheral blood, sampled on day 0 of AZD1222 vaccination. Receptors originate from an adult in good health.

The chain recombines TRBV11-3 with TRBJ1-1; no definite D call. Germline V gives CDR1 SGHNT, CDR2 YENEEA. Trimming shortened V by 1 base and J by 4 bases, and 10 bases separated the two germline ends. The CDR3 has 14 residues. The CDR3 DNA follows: TGTGCCAGCAGCTTAGGTCCCCACGGCACTGAAGCTTTCTTT. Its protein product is CASSLGPHGTEAFF. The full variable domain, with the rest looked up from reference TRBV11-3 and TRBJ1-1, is EAGVVQSPRYKIIEKKQPVAFWCNPISGHNTLYWYLQNLGQGPELLIRYENEEAVDDSQLPKDRFSAERLKGVDSTLKIQPAELGDSAVYLCASSLGPHGTEAFFGQGTRLTVV.

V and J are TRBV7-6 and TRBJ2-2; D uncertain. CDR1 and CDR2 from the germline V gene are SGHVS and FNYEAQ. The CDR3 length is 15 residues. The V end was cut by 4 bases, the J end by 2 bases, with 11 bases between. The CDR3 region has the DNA TGTGCCAGCAGCTCTAACGTCGGTAACACCGGGGAGCTGTTTTTT. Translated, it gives CASSSNVGNTGELFF.

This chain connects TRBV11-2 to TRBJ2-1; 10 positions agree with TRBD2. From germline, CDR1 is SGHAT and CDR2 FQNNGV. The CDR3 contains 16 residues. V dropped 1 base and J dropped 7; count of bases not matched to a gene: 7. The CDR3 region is CASSLVGGLATNEQFF. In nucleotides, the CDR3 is TGTGCCAGCAGCTTAGTGGGGGGACTAGCGACTAATGAGCAGTTCTTC.

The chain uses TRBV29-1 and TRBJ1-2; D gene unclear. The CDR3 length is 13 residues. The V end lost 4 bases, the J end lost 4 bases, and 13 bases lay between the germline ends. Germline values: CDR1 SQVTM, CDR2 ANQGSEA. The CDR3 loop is CSVVHHRAYGYTF. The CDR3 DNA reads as TGCAGCGTTGTTCACCATAGGGCCTATGGCTACACCTTC.

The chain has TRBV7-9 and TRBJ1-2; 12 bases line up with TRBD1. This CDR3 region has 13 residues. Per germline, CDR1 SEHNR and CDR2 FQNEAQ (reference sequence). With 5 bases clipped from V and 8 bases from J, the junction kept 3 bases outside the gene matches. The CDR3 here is CASSTGTGGGYTF. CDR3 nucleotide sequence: TGTGCCAGCAGCACCGGGACAGGGGGCGGCTACACCTTC. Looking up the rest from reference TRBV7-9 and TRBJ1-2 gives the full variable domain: DTGVSQNPRHKITKRGQNVTFRCDPISEHNRLYWYRQTLGQGPEFLTYFQNEAQLEKSRLLSDRFSAERPKGSFSTLEIQRTEQGDSAMYLCASSTGTGGGYTFGSGTRLTVV.

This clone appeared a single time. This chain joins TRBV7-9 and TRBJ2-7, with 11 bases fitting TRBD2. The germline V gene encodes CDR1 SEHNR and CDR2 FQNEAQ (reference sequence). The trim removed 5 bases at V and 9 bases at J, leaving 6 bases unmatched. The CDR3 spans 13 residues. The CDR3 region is CASSASGRHGQYF. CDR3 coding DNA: TGTGCCAGCAGCGCTAGCGGGAGGCATGGGCAGTACTTC.

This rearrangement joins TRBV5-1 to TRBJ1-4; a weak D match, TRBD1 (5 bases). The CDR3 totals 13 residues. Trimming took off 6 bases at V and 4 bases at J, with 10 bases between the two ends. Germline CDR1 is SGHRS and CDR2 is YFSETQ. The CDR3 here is CASTDSSNEKLFF. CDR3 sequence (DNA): TGCGCCAGCACCGACAGTAGTAATGAAAAACTGTTTTTT.

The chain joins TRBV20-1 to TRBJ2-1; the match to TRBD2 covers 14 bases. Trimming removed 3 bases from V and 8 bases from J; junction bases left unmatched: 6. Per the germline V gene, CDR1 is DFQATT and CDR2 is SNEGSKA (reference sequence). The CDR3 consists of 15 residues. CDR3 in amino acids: CSASRLAGGPDEQFF. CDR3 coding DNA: TGCAGTGCTAGTCGACTAGCGGGAGGGCCTGATGAGCAGTTCTTC.

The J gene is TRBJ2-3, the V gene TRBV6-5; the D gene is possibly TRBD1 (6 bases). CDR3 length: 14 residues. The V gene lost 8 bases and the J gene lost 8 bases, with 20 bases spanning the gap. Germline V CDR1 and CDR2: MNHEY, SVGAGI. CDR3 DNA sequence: TGTGCCAGCGGCGGGCTTGTGGGGGCAGGTACGCAGTATTTT. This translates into CASGGLVGAGTQYF.

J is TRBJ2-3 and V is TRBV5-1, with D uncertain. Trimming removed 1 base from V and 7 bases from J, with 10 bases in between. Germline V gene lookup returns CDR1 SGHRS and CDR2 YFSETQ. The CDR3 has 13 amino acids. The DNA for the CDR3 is TGCGCCAGCAGCTTGACCTCCCAGCATACGCAGTATTTT. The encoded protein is CASSLTSQHTQYF.

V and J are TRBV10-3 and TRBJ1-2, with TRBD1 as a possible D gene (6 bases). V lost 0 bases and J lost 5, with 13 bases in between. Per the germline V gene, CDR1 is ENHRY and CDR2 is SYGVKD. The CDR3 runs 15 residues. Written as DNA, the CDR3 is TGTGCCATCAGTGAGTCTAACAGGGACCGTTATGGCTACACCTTC. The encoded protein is CAISESNRDRYGYTF.

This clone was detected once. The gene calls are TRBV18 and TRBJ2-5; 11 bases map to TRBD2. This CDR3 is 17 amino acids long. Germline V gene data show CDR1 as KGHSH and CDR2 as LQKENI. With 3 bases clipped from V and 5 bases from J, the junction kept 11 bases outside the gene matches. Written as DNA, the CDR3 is TGTGCCAGCTCACCCCCTTCTTCTAGCGGGAGGCGCGAGACCCAGTACTTC. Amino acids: CASSPPSSSGRRETQYF.

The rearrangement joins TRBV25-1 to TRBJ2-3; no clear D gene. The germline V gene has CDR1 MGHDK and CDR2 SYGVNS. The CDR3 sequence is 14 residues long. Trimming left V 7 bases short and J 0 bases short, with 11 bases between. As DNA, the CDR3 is TGTGCCAGCACCCGGACGGAGAGCACAGATACGCAGTATTTT. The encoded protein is CASTRTESTDTQYF.

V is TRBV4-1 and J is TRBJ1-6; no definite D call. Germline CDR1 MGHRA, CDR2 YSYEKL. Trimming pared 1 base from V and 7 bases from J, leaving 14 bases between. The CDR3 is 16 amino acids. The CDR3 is CASSQVLSASNSPLHF. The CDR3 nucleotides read TGCGCCAGCAGCCAAGTTCTCTCAGCTAGCAATTCACCCCTCCACTTT.

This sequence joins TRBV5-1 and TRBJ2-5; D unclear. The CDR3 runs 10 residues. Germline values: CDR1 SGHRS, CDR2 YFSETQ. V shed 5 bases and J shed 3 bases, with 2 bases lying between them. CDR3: CASREETQYF. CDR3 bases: TGCGCCAGCAGGGAAGAGACCCAGTACTTC.

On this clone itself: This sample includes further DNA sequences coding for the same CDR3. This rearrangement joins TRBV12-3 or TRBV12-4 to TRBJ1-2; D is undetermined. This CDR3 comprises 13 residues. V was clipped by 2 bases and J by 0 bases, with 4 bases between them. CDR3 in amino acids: CASSLQPNYGYTF. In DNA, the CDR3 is TGTGCCAGCAGTTTACAACCTAACTATGGCTACACCTTC.

CDR3: CASSLVTSQPGEQFF. CDR3 nucleotide sequence: TGTGCCAGCAGCTTAGTCACCAGCCAGCCGGGTGAGCAGTTCTTC. This rearrangement joins TRBV7-9 to TRBJ2-1; D gene uncertain. V gave up 1 base and J gave up 9 bases, with 16 bases separating them. CDR1 is SEHNR, CDR2 FQNEAQ, per germline (reference sequence). This CDR3 has 15 amino acids.

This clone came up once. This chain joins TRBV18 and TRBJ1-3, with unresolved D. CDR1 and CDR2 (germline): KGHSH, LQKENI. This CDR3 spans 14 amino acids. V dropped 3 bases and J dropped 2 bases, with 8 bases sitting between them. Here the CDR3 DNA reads TGTGCCAGCTCACCGTTAGGGACTGGAAACACCATATATTTT. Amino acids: CASSPLGTGNTIYF. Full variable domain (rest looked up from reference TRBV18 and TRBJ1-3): NAGVMQNPRHLVRRRGQEARLRCSPMKGHSHVYWYRQLPEEGLKFMVYLQKENIIDESGMPKERFSAEFPKEGPSILRIQQVVRGDSAAYFCASSPLGTGNTIYFGEGSWLTVV.

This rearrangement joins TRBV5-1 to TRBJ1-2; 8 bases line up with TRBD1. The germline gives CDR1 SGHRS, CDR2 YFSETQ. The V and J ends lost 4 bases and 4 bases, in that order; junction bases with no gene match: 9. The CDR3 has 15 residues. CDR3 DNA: TGCGCCAGCAGCATAACCGGACAGGGCACCTATGGCTACACCTTC. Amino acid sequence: CASSITGQGTYGYTF.

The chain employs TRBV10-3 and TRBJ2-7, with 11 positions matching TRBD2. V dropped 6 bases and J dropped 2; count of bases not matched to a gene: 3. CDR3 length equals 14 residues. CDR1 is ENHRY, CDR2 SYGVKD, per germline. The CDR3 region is CAIRVSGGAYEQYF. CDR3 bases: TGTGCCATCAGGGTTAGCGGGGGGGCCTACGAGCAGTACTTC.

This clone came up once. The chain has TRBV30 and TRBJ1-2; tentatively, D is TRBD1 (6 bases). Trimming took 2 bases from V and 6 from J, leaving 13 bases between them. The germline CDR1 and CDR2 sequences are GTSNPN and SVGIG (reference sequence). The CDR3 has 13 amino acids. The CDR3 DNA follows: TGTGCCTGGAGTCCCATCGGGGGCCATGGCTACACCTTC. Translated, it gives CAWSPIGGHGYTF.

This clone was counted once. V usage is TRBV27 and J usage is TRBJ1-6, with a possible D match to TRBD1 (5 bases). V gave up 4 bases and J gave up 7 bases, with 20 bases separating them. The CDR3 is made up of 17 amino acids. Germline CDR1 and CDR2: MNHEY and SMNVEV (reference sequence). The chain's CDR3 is CASSSYSPRDPNSPLHF. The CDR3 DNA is TGTGCCAGCAGTTCATATTCCCCCCGGGACCCGAATTCACCCCTCCACTTT.